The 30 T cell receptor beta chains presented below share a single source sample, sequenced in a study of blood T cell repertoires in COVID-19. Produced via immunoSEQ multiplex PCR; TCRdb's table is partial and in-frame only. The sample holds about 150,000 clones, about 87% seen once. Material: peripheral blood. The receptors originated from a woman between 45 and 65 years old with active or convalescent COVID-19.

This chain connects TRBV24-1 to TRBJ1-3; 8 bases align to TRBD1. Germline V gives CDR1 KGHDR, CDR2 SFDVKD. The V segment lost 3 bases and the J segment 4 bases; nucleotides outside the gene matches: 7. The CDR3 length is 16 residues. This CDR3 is CATSDPRDRKGNTIYF. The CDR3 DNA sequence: TGTGCCACCAGTGATCCTCGGGACAGGAAGGGAAACACCATATATTTT.

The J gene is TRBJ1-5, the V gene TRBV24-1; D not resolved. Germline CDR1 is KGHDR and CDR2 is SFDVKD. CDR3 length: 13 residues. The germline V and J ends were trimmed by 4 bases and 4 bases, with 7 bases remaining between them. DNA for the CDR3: TGTGCCACCAGTGAGGGCGGGAATCAGCCCCAGCATTTT. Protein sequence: CATSEGGNQPQHF.

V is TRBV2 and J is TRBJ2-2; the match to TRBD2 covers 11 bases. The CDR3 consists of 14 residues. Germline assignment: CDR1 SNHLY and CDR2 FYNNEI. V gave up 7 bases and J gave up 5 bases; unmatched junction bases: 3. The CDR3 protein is CASKTSGSTGELFF. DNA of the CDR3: TGTGCCAGCAAAACTAGCGGGAGTACCGGGGAGCTGTTTTTT. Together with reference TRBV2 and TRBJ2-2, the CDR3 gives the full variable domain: EPEVTQTPSHQVTQMGQEVILRCVPISNHLYFYWYRQILGQKVEFLVSFYNNEISEKSEIFDDQFSVERPDGSNFTLKIRSTKLEDSAMYFCASKTSGSTGELFFGEGSRLTVL.

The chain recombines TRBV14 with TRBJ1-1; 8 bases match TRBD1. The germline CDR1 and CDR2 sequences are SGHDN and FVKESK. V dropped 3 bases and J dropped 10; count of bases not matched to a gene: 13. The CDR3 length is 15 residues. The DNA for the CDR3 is TGTGCCAGCAGCCAGGACCGGGACAGGAGTGTTGGAGCTTTCTTT. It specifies CASSQDRDRSVGAFF.

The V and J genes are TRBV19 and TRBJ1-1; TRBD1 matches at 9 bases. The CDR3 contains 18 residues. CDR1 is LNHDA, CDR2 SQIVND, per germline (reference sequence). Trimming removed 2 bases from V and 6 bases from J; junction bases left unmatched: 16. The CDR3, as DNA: TGTGCCAGTAGTATAATGGGGGACAGGGCGTACCCCCCGCCTGAAGCTTTCTTT. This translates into CASSIMGDRAYPPPEAFF. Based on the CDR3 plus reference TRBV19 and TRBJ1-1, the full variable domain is DGGITQSPKYLFRKEGQNVTLSCEQNLNHDAMYWYRQDPGQGLRLIYYSQIVNDFQKGDIAEGYSVSREKKESFPLTVTSAQKNPTAFYLCASSIMGDRAYPPPEAFFGQGTRLTVV.

CDR3 residues: CASSQSGAGSTNEKLFF. The CDR3 DNA follows: TGTGCCAGCAGCCAGAGTGGGGCAGGGTCAACTAATGAAAAACTGTTTTTT. The V gene is TRBV28, the J gene TRBJ1-4; tentatively, D is TRBD1 (5 bases). Germline lookup yields CDR1 MDHEN and CDR2 SYDVKM. The V and J ends lost 6 bases and 0 bases respectively, with 17 bases between them. CDR3 length: 17 residues. Using reference TRBV28 and TRBJ1-4 for the parts outside the CDR3, the full variable domain is DVKVTQSSRYLVKRTGEKVFLECVQDMDHENMFWYRQDPGLGLRLIYFSYDVKMKEKGDIPEGYSVSREKKERFSLILESASTNQTSMYLCASSQSGAGSTNEKLFFGSGTQLSVL.

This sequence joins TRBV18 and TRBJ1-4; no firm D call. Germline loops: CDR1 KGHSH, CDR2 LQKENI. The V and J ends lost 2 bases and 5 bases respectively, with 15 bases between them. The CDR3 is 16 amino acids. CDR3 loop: CASSPFFGSGNEKLFF. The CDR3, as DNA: TGTGCCAGCTCACCATTTTTCGGCAGCGGAAATGAAAAACTGTTTTTT.

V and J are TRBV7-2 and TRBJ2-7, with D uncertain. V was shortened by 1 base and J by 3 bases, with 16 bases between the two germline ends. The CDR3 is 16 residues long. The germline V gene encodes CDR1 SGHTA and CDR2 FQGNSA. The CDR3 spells CASSLEFTERYYEQYF. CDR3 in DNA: TGTGCCAGCAGCTTAGAATTTACAGAACGCTACTACGAGCAGTACTTC.

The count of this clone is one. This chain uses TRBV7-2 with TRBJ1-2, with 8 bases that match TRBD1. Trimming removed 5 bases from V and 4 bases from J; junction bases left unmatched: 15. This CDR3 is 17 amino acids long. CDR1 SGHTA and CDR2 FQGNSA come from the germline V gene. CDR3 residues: CASSLHPGGQGGYGYTF. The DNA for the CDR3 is TGTGCCAGCAGCCTCCACCCGGGAGGACAGGGTGGCTATGGCTACACCTTC.

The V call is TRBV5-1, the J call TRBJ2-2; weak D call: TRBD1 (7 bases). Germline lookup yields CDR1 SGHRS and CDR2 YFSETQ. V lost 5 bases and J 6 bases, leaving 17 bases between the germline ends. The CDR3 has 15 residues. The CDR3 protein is CASSPGGTDAGELFF. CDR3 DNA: TGCGCCAGCAGTCCAGGGGGGACAGATGCCGGGGAGCTGTTTTTT.

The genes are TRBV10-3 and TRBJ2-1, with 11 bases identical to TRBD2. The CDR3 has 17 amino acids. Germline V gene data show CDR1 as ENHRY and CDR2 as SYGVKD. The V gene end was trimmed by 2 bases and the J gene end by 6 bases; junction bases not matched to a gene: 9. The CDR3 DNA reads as TGTGCCATCAGTGAGGGACTAGCGGGCAAAGGGAGCAATGAGCAGTTCTTC. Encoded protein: CAISEGLAGKGSNEQFF.

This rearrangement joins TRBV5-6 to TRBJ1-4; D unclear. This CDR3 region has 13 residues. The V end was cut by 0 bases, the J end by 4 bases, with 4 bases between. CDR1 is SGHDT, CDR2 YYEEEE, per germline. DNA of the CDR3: TGTGCCAGCAGCTTGGCTTTTAATGAAAAACTGTTTTTT. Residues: CASSLAFNEKLFF.

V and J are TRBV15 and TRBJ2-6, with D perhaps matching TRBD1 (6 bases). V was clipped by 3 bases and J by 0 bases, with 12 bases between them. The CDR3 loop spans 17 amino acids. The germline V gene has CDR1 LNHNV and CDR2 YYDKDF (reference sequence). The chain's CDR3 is CATSRRQASSGANVLTF. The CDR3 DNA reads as TGTGCCACCAGCAGGAGACAGGCTAGCTCTGGGGCCAACGTCCTGACTTTC. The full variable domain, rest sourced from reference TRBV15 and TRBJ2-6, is DAMVIQNPRYQVTQFGKPVTLSCSQTLNHNVMYWYQQKSSQAPKLLFHYYDKDFNNEADTPDNFQSRRPNTSFCFLDIRSPGLGDTAMYLCATSRRQASSGANVLTFGAGSRLTVL.

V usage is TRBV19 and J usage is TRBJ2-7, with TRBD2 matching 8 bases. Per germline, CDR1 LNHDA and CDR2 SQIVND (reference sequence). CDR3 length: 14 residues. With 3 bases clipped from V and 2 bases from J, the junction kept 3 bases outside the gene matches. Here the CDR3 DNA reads TGTGCCAGTAGTATCGGGAGGGCCACCTACGAGCAGTACTTC. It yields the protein CASSIGRATYEQYF.

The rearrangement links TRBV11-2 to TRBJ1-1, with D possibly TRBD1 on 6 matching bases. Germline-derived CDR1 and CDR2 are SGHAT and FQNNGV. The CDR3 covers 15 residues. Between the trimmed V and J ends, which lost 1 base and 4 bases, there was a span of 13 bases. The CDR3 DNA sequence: TGTGCCAGCAGCTTAGTGGGTGGCAGGGGCACTGAAGCTTTCTTT. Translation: CASSLVGGRGTEAFF.

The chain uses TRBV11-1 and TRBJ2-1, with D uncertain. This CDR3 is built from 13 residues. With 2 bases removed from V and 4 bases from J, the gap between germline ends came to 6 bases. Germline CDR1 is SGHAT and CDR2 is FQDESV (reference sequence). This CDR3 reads CASSLLPYNEQFF. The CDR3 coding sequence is TGTGCCAGCAGCTTACTTCCTTACAATGAGCAGTTCTTC.

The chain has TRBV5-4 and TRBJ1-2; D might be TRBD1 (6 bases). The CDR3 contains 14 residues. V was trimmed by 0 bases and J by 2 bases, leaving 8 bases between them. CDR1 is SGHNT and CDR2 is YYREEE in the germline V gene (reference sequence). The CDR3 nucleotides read TGTGCCAGCAGCTTGGATGGGACAAACTATGGCTACACCTTC. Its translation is CASSLDGTNYGYTF.

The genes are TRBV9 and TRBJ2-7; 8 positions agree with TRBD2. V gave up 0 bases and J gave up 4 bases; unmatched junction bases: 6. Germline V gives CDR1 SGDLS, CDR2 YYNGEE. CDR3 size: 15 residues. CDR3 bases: TGTGCCAGCAGCGTAGGAGCGGGAGAAGGGTACGAGCAGTACTTC. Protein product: CASSVGAGEGYEQYF. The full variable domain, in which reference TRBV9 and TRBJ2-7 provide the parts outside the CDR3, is DSGVTQTPKHLITATGQRVTLRCSPRSGDLSVYWYQQSLDQGLQFLIQYYNGEERAKGNILERFSAQQFPDLHSELNLSSLELGDSALYFCASSVGAGEGYEQYFGPGTRLTVT.

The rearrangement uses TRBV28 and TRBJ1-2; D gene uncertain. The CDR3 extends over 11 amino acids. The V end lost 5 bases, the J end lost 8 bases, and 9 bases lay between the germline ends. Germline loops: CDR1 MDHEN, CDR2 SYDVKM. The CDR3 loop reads CASSQVRGYTF. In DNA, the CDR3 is TGTGCCAGCAGTCAAGTCAGGGGCTACACCTTC.

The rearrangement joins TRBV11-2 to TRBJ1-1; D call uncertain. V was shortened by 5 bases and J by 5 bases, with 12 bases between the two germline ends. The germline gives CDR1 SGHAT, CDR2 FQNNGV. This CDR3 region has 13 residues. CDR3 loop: CASSQVERTEAFF. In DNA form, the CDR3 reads TGTGCCAGCAGCCAAGTCGAGAGGACTGAAGCTTTCTTT. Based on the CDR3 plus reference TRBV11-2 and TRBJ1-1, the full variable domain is EAGVAQSPRYKIIEKRQSVAFWCNPISGHATLYWYQQILGQGPKLLIQFQNNGVVDDSQLPKDRFSAERLKGVDSTLKIQPAKLEDSAVYLCASSQVERTEAFFGQGTRLTVV.

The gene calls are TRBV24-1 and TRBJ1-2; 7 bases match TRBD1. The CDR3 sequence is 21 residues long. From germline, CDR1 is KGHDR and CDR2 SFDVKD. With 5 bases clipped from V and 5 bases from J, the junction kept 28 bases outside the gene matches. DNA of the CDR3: TGTGCCACCAGTGGTACTTCCGGGACAGAGGGAGCCCGGGGGTTAAGATATGGCTACACCTTC. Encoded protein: CATSGTSGTEGARGLRYGYTF.

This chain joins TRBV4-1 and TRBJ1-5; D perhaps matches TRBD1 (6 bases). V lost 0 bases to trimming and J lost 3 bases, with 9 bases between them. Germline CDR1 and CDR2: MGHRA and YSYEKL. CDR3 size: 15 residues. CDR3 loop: CASSQDPGVNQPQHF. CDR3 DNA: TGCGCCAGCAGCCAAGATCCAGGGGTCAATCAGCCCCAGCATTTT.

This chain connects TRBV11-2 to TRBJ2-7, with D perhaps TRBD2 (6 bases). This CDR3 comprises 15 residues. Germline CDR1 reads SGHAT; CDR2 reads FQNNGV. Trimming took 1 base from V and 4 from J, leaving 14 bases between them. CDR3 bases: TGTGCCAGCAGCTTAGGGCGGGGTTGGGTTTACGAGCAGTACTTC. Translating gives CASSLGRGWVYEQYF.

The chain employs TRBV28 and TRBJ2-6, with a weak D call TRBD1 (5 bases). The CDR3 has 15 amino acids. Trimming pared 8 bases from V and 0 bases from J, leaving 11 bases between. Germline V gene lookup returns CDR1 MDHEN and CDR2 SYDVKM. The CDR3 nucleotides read TGTGCCAGCTACCAGGGCTCCTCTGGGGCCAACGTCCTGACTTTC. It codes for CASYQGSSGANVLTF.

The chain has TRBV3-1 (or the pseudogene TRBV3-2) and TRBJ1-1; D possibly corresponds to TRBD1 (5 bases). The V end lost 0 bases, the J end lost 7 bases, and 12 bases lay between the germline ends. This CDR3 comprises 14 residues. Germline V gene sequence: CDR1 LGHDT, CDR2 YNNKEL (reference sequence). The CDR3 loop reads CASSQDGAGREAFF. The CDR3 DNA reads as TGTGCCAGCAGCCAAGATGGGGCAGGGCGTGAAGCTTTCTTT.

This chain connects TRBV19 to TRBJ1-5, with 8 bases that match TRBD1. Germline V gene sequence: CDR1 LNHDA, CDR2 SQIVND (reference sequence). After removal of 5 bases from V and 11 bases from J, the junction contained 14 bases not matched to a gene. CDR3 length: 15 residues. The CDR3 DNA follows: TGTGCCAGTAGTGTCGGACAGGGATTGAGGGTGGCCCAGCATTTT. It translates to CASSVGQGLRVAQHF.

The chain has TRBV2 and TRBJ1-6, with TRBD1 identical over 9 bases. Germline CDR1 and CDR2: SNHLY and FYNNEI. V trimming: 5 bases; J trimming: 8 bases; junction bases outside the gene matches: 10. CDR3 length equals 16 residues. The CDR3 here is CASSLLTGTGYSPLHF. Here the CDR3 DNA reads TGTGCCAGCAGTCTCTTAACCGGGACAGGGTATTCACCCCTCCACTTT. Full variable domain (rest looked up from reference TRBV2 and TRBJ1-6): EPEVTQTPSHQVTQMGQEVILRCVPISNHLYFYWYRQILGQKVEFLVSFYNNEISEKSEIFDDQFSVERPDGSNFTLKIRSTKLEDSAMYFCASSLLTGTGYSPLHFGNGTRLTVT.

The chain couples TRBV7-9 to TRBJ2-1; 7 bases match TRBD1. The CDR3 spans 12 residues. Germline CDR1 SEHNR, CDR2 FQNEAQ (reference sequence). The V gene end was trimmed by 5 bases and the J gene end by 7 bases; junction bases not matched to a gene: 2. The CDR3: CASSTTGNEQFF. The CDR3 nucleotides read TGTGCCAGCAGCACGACAGGGAATGAGCAGTTCTTC.

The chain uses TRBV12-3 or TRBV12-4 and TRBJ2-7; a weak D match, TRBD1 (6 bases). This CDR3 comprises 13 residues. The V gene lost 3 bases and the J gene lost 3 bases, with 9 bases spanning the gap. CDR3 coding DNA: TGTGCCAGCAGTTTTAGCAGGGGCTACGAGCAGTACTTC. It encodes CASSFSRGYEQYF.

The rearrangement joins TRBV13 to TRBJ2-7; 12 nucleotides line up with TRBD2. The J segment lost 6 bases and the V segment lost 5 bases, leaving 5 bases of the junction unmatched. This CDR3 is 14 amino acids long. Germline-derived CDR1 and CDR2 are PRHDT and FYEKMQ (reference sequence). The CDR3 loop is CASSPSTSGSEQYF. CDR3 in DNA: TGTGCCAGCAGCCCCTCGACTAGCGGGAGCGAGCAGTACTTC.